These T cell receptor beta chains were read from a single sample in a study of blood T cell repertoires in COVID-19. Assay used: immunoSEQ multiplex PCR; TCRdb lists only in-frame clones, some missing. The sample yields some 190,000 clones, approximately 80% seen once. Sequences were obtained from peripheral blood. These receptors were collected from an elderly woman with COVID-19, enrolled during active disease. The conserved cysteine and the conserved F or W are not part of the CDR3 here.

TRBV19,TRBJ1-1,ASSIAGPGAF
TRBV4-1,TRBJ1-3,ASSQDSGAGNTIY
TRBV21-1,TRBJ1-3,ASSTLGRTGASGNTIY
TRBV3-1/TRBV3-2,TRBJ2-2,ASIGPANTGELF
TRBV5-1,TRBJ2-5,ASSWDREETQY
TRBV4-2,TRBJ2-3,ASSPHGGGRTDTQY
TRBV5-1,TRBJ2-3,ASSQGLDTQY
TRBV7-8,TRBJ2-1,ASSLGWGAEQF
TRBV7-2,TRBJ2-7,ASSRDRSSYEQY
TRBV3-1/TRBV3-2,TRBJ1-1,ASSPNMDRSNTEAF
TRBV27,TRBJ2-2,ASRDRGPYTGELF
TRBV2,TRBJ1-2,ASSGVRVMNYGYT
TRBV19,TRBJ2-3,ASNGGGAGTDTQY
TRBV9,TRBJ1-3,ASSGGGISAGNTIY
TRBV11-2,TRBJ1-4,ASSSGQANEKLF
TRBV6-5,TRBJ1-5,ASSYGGNQPQH
TRBV12-3/TRBV12-4,TRBJ2-1,ASSMADEQF
TRBV6-1,TRBJ2-3,ASSEAGLGVGAPPDTQY
TRBV24-1,TRBJ2-1,ATSDSSGMIHNEQF
TRBV19,TRBJ2-1,ASTPPGTGNNEQF